This T cell receptor beta chain was sequenced during a study of CD8 T cells in Susac syndrome. General study findings and limits: Susac-specific public clones in total CD8+ repertoires numbered 15 to 20; in CD8+ TEMRA repertoires, they numbered about five.

An input of roughly 0.45 to 1 ug of RNA was subjected to reverse transcription using random hexamers. The method of amplification for TCR beta CDR3 was immunoSEQ multiplex PCR, covering 54 Vbeta and 13 Jbeta. TCRdb reanalysed the immunoSEQ multiplex PCR reads using MiXCR and keeps one entry per CDR3 protein. Of around 170,000 distinct CDR3 sequences listed, approximately 95% are singletons. J was trimmed by 3 bases and V by 6 bases; bases with no gene match: 14. The V gene's germline CDR1 is DFQATT and CDR2 SNEGSKA (reference sequence). This CDR3 is 16 amino acids long. TCR beta sequencing covered blood CD8+ and CD4+ T cells. A note on this clonotype: Its antigen is as yet unknown.

The TCR sequence derives from a human donor with Susac syndrome. Source material: CD8+ T cells from PBMCs. The rearrangement uses TRBV20-1 and TRBJ2-7; TRBD2 agrees at 10 bases. CDR3 region: CSAAGGNRNSLYEQYF. CDR3 sequence (DNA): TGCAGTGCAGCGGGAGGGAACAGGAACTCTCTCTACGAGCAGTACTTC.